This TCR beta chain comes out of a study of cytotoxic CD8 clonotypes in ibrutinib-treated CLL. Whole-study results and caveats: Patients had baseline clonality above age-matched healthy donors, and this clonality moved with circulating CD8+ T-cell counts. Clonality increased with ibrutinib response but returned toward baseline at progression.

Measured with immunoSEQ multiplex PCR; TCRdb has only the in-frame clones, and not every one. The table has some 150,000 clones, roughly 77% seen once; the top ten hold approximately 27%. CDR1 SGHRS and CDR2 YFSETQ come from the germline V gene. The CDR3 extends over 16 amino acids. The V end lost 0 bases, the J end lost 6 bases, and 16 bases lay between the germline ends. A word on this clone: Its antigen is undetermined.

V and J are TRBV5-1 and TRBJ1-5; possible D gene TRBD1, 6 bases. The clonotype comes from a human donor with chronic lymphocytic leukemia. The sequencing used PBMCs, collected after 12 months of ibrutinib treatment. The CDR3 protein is CASSLVGPGAGQPQHF. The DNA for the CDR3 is TGCGCCAGCAGCTTGGTTGGTCCGGGGGCTGGTCAGCCCCAGCATTTT.